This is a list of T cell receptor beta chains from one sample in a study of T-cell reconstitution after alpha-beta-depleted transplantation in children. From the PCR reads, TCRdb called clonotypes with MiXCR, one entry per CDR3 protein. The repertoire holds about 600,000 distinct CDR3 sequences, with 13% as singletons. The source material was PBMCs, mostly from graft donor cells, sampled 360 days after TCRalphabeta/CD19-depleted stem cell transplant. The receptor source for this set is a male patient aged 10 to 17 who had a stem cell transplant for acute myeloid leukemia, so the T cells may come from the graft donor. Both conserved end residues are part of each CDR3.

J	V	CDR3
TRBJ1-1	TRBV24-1	CATSETGGPGTEAFF
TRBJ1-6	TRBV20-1	CSANPRSGSYNSPLHF
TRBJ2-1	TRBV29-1	CSVTKRTGLAAYNEQFF
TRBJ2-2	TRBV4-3	CASSQEVGRANTGELFF
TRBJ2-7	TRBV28	CASSLGLAGAAYEQYF
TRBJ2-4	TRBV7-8	CASSAPVVRLGAKNIQYF
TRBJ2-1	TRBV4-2	CASSQTESSYNEQFF
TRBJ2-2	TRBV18	CASSTIRDNTGELFF
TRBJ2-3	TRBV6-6	CASHRGADTQYF
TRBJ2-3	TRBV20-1	CSAGVGGGSGTDTQYF
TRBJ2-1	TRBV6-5	CASSSSGTIGEQFF
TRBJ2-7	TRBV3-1	CASSDRGLVRIEQYF
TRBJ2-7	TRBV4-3	CASSRELAGGYYEQYF
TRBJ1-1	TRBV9	CASSFIGTVNTEAFF
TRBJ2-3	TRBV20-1	CSDKSSADTQYF
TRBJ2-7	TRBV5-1	CASSLGEGSYEQYF
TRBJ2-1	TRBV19	CASKGRLSSYNEQFF
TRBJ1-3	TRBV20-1	CSALGTASGNTIYF
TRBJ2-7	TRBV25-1	CASTGTGRSYEQYF
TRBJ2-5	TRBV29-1	CSPRRFQETQYF
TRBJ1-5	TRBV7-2	CASSLMVRSGQPQHF
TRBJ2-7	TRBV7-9	CASSGGTDRPLSYEQYF
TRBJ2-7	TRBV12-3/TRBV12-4	CASSFPGGEQYF
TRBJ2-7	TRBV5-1	CASSGTGYGYEQYF
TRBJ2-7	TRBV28	CASSPPGQVPEQYF
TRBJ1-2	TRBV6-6	CASSYSTPRVSPYGYTF
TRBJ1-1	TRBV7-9	CASSSKPGQVNTEAFF
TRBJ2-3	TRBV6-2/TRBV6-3	CASSSAGDITDTQYF
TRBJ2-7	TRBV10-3	CAISESAGVVYEQYF
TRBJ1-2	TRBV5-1	CASSPPKRGQSYGYTF